This is a list of T cell receptor beta chains from one sample in a study of blood T cell repertoires in COVID-19. Measured with immunoSEQ multiplex PCR; TCRdb has only the in-frame clones, and not every one. The sample has 55,000 to 70,000 clones, roughly 87% seen once. Sequencing used peripheral blood. The receptors here all came from a woman aged 45-59 years with COVID-19, enrolled during active disease. The CDR3 runs from the conserved cysteine through the conserved F or W. Each record gives: clone size, CDR3 length, V gene, D gene, J gene, CDR3 DNA, CDR3 protein. A D gene is named only where the DNA matches it firmly. Some rows have no size entry. The others give once, few or many, or a class for an expanded clone.

>-|14|TRBV28|-|TRBJ1-5
TGTGCCAGCAATGGATCTGGCAGACTAAGGGCCCAGCATTTT
CASNGSGRLRAQHF
>-|17|TRBV18|TRBD1|TRBJ1-1
TGTGCCAGCTCATCCCTAGGACAGGGGTCCCCGAACACTGAAGCTTTCTTT
CASSSLGQGSPNTEAFF
>-|15|TRBV14|TRBD2|TRBJ2-5
TGTGCCAGCAAGGGGACTAGCGGGCCCGGGGAGACCCAGTACTTC
CASKGTSGPGETQYF
>-|15|TRBV5-1|-|TRBJ1-4
TGCGCCAGCAGCTCACAGGGATCGTCTAATGAAAAACTGTTTTTT
CASSSQGSSNEKLFF
>-|14|TRBV7-9|-|TRBJ2-3
TGTGCCAGCAGCTTTAGCGGAAGCACAGATACGCAGTATTTT
CASSFSGSTDTQYF
>-|15|TRBV5-1|-|TRBJ2-5
TGCGCCAGCAGCCGGGGGACGCCGACGAAAGAGACCCAGTACTTC
CASSRGTPTKETQYF
>-|14|TRBV28|-|TRBJ2-1
TGTGCCAGCAGGGGACTGGACGGGTACAATGAGCAGTTCTTC
CASRGLDGYNEQFF
>-|12|TRBV5-1|-|TRBJ2-7
TGCGCCAGCAGTCTAGGGGAATACGAGCAGTACTTC
CASSLGEYEQYF
>-|15|TRBV7-9|TRBD2|TRBJ2-1
TGTGCCAGCAGCTTAGTCGGCGGGAGGGGATTTGAGCAGTTCTTC
CASSLVGGRGFEQFF
>once|18|TRBV19|TRBD2|TRBJ2-1
TGTGCCAGTAGTAGAAGACTAGCGGGTATAGGAGGGCTCGGTGAGCAGTTCTTC
CASSRRLAGIGGLGEQFF
>-|14|TRBV27|-|TRBJ2-7
TGTGCCAGCAGTTCTTTTGGCAACTCCTACGAGCAGTACTTC
CASSSFGNSYEQYF
>-|15|TRBV4-3|-|TRBJ1-5
TGCGCCAGCAGCCCAGGGGCAAATAGCAATCAGCCCCAGCATTTT
CASSPGANSNQPQHF
>-|16|TRBV29-1|TRBD1|TRBJ2-6
TGCAGCGTGGAGACAGGGGGCGGTTCTGGGGCCAACGTCCTGACTTTC
CSVETGGGSGANVLTF
>-|14|TRBV5-6|-|TRBJ1-1
TGTGCCAGCAGCTTGGTAGGACAGAACACTGAAGCTTTCTTT
CASSLVGQNTEAFF
>-|12|TRBV6-5|-|TRBJ1-6
TGTGCCAGCAGGGCGGAGAATTCACCCCTCCACTTT
CASRAENSPLHF
>-|14|TRBV7-9|-|TRBJ2-5
TGTGCCAGCAGATTGCTTGGGGGCGGAGAGACCCAGTACTTC
CASRLLGGGETQYF
>-|14|TRBV18|-|TRBJ2-3
TGTGCCAGCTCACAGTCAGAGGTTGTGGGTACGCAGTATTTT
CASSQSEVVGTQYF
>-|11|TRBV6-5|-|TRBJ1-4
TGTGCCGTCAAGGGGAATGAAAAACTGTTTTTT
CAVKGNEKLFF
>-|16|TRBV6-6|-|TRBJ2-5
TGTGCCAGCACCAAAGGGGCGGACCCCCGGCGAGAGACCCAGTACTTC
CASTKGADPRRETQYF